This paragraph reports one T cell receptor beta chain. Method: immunoSEQ multiplex PCR; TCRdb's copy keeps in-frame clones and lacks some. The table records 250,000 to 300,000 clones, 81% of them present only once. This sample is drawn from a study of blood T cell repertoires in COVID-19. Across the whole study: Both acute and convalescent COVID-19 samples were obtained from the United States, Italy and Spain. PBMCs, B-cell-depleted T cells, or T cells provided the cDNA or gDNA that made up the material.

The germline V gene encodes CDR1 SGHTA and CDR2 FQGNSA. The CDR3 totals 15 residues. V gave up 1 base and J gave up 6 bases; unmatched junction bases: 7. Material: peripheral blood. The chain links TRBV7-2 to TRBJ2-7, with TRBD1 identical over 9 bases. The sequence came from a woman aged 60-75 years with active or convalescent COVID-19. CDR3 in amino acids: CASSLDGTGTGEQYF. CDR3 coding DNA: TGTGCCAGCAGCTTAGATGGGACAGGGACAGGCGAGCAGTACTTC.